This entry lists 19 T cell receptor beta chains sequenced from one sample in a study of T-cell reconstitution after alpha-beta-depleted transplantation in children. Preparation of the TCRbeta library used unique molecular identifiers. TCRdb reprocessed the PCR reads with MiXCR, giving one entry per CDR3 protein. The sample yields hundreds of thousands of distinct CDR3 sequences, roughly 10% seen once. This specimen was PBMCs, taken before TCRalphabeta/CD19-depleted stem cell transplant. These TCRs come from a child less than two years old with acute myeloid leukemia, due to receive a stem cell transplant.

This clonotype has at least ten counts. This sequence joins TRBV18 and TRBJ1-1, with a weak D call TRBD1 (6 bases). Per the germline V gene, CDR1 is KGHSH and CDR2 is LQKENI. This CDR3 region has 13 residues. The ends were cut back, 6 bases at V and 6 bases at J, with 14 bases in the middle. The CDR3, as DNA: TGTGCCAGCTCCCAATCAGGGGTTTCTGAAGCTTTCTTT. Protein: CASSQSGVSEAFF.

The chain uses TRBV10-3 and TRBJ2-3; D not certain. The CDR3 loop spans 12 amino acids. The germline gives CDR1 ENHRY, CDR2 SYGVKD. The V end was cut by 0 bases, the J end by 6 bases, with 4 bases between. The chain's CDR3 is CAISESWDTQYF. In nucleotides, the CDR3 is TGTGCCATCAGTGAGTCTTGGGATACGCAGTATTTT.

This clonotype was detected only a few times. The CDR3 reads CASKSVIASYEQYF. The CDR3 DNA reads TGTGCCAGTAAGAGTGTAATAGCCTCCTACGAGCAGTACTTC. This chain joins TRBV19 and TRBJ2-7; D remains ambiguous. Between the trimmed V and J ends, which lost 7 bases and 0 bases, there was a span of 13 bases. Germline V gene sequence: CDR1 LNHDA, CDR2 SQIVND (reference sequence). CDR3 length equals 14 residues.

This clonotype was seen a few times. The chain uses TRBV28 and TRBJ2-3; the match to TRBD1 covers 8 bases. Trimming took 1 base from V and 1 from J; bases not matched to a gene: 1. The CDR3 sequence is 15 residues long. The V gene's germline CDR1 is MDHEN and CDR2 SYDVKM. CDR3 in amino acids: CASSLLGQGTDTQYF. DNA for the CDR3: TGTGCCAGCAGTTTATTGGGACAGGGCACAGATACGCAGTATTTT.

This clonotype showed up many times. The rearrangement uses TRBV5-1 and TRBJ1-2, with 7 positions matching TRBD1. Germline values: CDR1 SGHRS, CDR2 YFSETQ. Losses at the gene ends were 3 bases for V and 8 bases for J; bases not matched to a gene: 10. There are 14 residues in the CDR3. The CDR3 reads CASSSMTGQWGYTF. Written as DNA, the CDR3 is TGCGCCAGCAGCTCCATGACAGGGCAATGGGGCTACACCTTC.

This clonotype was seen a handful of times. As DNA, the CDR3 is TGTGCCAGCACAGCATGGGGACAGTTCACCGGGGAGCTGTTTTTT. Its protein is CASTAWGQFTGELFF. This chain uses TRBV18 with TRBJ2-2, with 7 positions matching TRBD1. Germline V lookup: CDR1 KGHSH, CDR2 LQKENI. The length of the CDR3 is 15 residues. With 8 bases clipped from V and 4 bases from J, the junction kept 10 bases outside the gene matches.

This clonotype showed up many times. The gene calls are TRBV7-6 and TRBJ1-1, with TRBD1 as a possible D gene (5 bases). This CDR3 spans 15 amino acids. The germline V gene has CDR1 SGHVS and CDR2 FNYEAQ. V was trimmed by 4 bases and J by 4 bases, leaving 16 bases between them. The DNA of the CDR3 is TGTGCCAGCAGCTCCGGCCTCAGCCAGGGCACTGAAGCTTTCTTT. Encoded protein: CASSSGLSQGTEAFF. Combining the CDR3 with reference TRBV7-6 and TRBJ1-1 gives the whole variable domain GAGVSQSPRYKVTKRGQDVALRCDPISGHVSLYWYRQALGQGPEFLTYFNYEAQQDKSGLPNDRFSAERPEGSISTLTIQRTEQRDSAMYRCASSSGLSQGTEAFFGQGTRLTVV.

This clonotype was detected ten times or more. The genes are TRBV7-3 and TRBJ2-2; TRBD1 agrees at 11 bases. The V gene's germline CDR1 is SGHTA and CDR2 FQGTGA. The CDR3 runs 15 residues. With V trimmed by 4 bases and J by 4 bases, 2 bases remained unmatched. The CDR3: CASSWTGGITGELFF. The CDR3 coding sequence is TGTGCCAGCAGCTGGACAGGGGGCATCACCGGGGAGCTGTTTTTT.

This clonotype was seen a handful of times. This could be a read error, since a much larger clone is one nucleotide away. This rearrangement joins TRBV12-3 or TRBV12-4 to TRBJ2-7; TRBD2 matches 7 bases. The CDR3 totals 19 residues. The CDR3 protein is CACSPQKSPLLAVSYEQYF. The CDR3 coding sequence is TGTGCCTGCAGTCCTCAGAAATCTCCCTTGCTAGCGGTCTCCTACGAGCAGTACTTC.

This clonotype was seen repeatedly, ten times or more. This chain connects TRBV3-1 to TRBJ2-5; 9 bases map to TRBD2. The CDR3 is made up of 13 amino acids. CDR1 and CDR2 from the germline V gene are LGHDT and YNNKEL (reference sequence). After removal of 10 bases from V and 5 bases from J, the junction contained 8 bases not matched to a gene. CDR3 in amino acids: CAIQVAGVETQYF. Written as DNA, the CDR3 is TGTGCCATCCAAGTAGCGGGAGTGGAGACCCAGTACTTC.

This clonotype was detected many times. The V and J genes are TRBV7-2 and TRBJ2-3; 10 bases are shared with TRBD2. The CDR3 totals 16 residues. The junction had 6 bases not matched to a gene; V was cut back by 2 bases and J by 4 bases. The germline gives CDR1 SGHTA, CDR2 FQGNSA. CDR3 nucleotide sequence: TGTGCCAGCAGCTTATTAGGGACTAGCGTCCCAGATACGCAGTATTTT. It codes for CASSLLGTSVPDTQYF.

This clonotype was counted ten times or more. The rearrangement joins TRBV28 to TRBJ1-4, with TRBD1 matching 7 bases. Trimming took 10 bases from V and 8 from J; bases not matched to a gene: 13. Germline V CDR1 and CDR2: MDHEN, SYDVKM. The CDR3 is made up of 14 amino acids. CDR3 sequence reads: CATLSTGEWEKLFF. Written as DNA, the CDR3 is TGTGCCACCCTCTCCACAGGGGAGTGGGAAAAACTGTTTTTT.

This clonotype occurred many times. The rearrangement uses TRBV3-1 and TRBJ2-1, with 8 bases aligning to TRBD2. Germline trimming cut 0 bases from V and 7 bases from J; bases unmatched to any gene: 2. The CDR3 has 14 amino acids. Looked up from germline, CDR1 is LGHDT and CDR2 is YNNKEL (reference sequence). CDR3 protein: CASSQDLAGNEQFF. Here the CDR3 DNA reads TGTGCCAGCAGCCAAGACCTAGCGGGTAATGAGCAGTTCTTC.

This clonotype showed up many times. The chain employs TRBV6-5 and TRBJ2-1; 7 nucleotides agree with TRBD2. The CDR3 has 16 amino acids. With 4 bases clipped from V and 3 bases from J, the junction kept 9 bases outside the gene matches. Germline V gives CDR1 MNHEY, CDR2 SVGAGI. The CDR3 DNA reads TGTGCCAGCAGTTCCTCCTCTAGCGGACGCTACAATGAGCAGTTCTTC. Its translation is CASSSSSSGRYNEQFF.

This clonotype was counted many times. The chain employs TRBV29-1 and TRBJ2-3; 16 bases align to TRBD2. The length of the CDR3 is 16 residues. The germline CDR1 and CDR2 sequences are SQVTM and ANQGSEA. The trim removed 1 base at V and 4 bases at J, leaving 2 bases unmatched. The CDR3 DNA reads as TGCAGCGTTGAAGTAGGGACTAGCGGGGGGGCAGATACGCAGTATTTT. Translated: CSVEVGTSGGADTQYF.

This clonotype was counted ten times or more. This chain links TRBV10-3 with TRBJ1-2, with TRBD1 matching over 8 bases. Trimming at V came to 10 bases and at J to 2 bases, leaving 6 bases not matched to a gene. Germline CDR1 and CDR2: ENHRY and SYGVKD. CDR3 length equals 13 residues. CDR3 nucleotide sequence: TGTGCCAGTCAACCAGGGGGCAACTATGGCTACACCTTC. Translating it yields CASQPGGNYGYTF.

This clonotype was recorded at least ten times. This chain joins TRBV19 and TRBJ2-7, with 7 nucleotides matching TRBD1. The CDR3 loop spans 16 amino acids. From germline, CDR1 is LNHDA and CDR2 SQIVND (reference sequence). Trimming removed 6 bases from V and 3 bases from J; junction bases left unmatched: 14. The CDR3 DNA is TGTGCCAGTAGCCCCAGTAGGGACAGCCGAATCTACGAGCAGTACTTC. Translating it yields CASSPSRDSRIYEQYF.

This clonotype was picked up many times. The CDR3 loop reads CASSEPGGGSDTQYF. CDR3 DNA sequence: TGTGCCAGCAGTGAACCCGGGGGGGGTTCGGATACGCAGTATTTT. V and J are TRBV2 and TRBJ2-3; TRBD2 matches at 8 bases. CDR1 is SNHLY, CDR2 FYNNEI, per germline. Unmatched junction bases numbered 7, after V lost 2 bases and J lost 6 bases. The length of the CDR3 is 15 residues.

There are many counts of this clonotype. The chain combines TRBV29-1 with TRBJ1-2; TRBD1 matches 9 bases. Trimming cost V 6 bases and J 2 bases; bases outside gene matches: 7. The V gene's germline CDR1 is SQVTM and CDR2 ANQGSEA. The CDR3 covers 14 residues. The CDR3 region has the DNA TGCAGCGTGGCGGGACAGGGATTCAACTATGGCTACACCTTC. Translation gives CSVAGQGFNYGYTF.